This T cell receptor (beta chain) was obtained from a study of T cells in Graves' hyperthyroidism and ophthalmopathy. Uncontrolled infection, other autoimmune disease, pregnancy or lactation excluded patients. Each diagnosis drew on symptoms, thyroxine, TRAb, thyroid ultrasound and orbital computed tomography findings. This clonotype was recorded a few times. Antigen: not known. Amplified TCR beta CDR3 regions came from RNA transcripts. With the HTBI primer set, the TCR CDR3 went through a first round of RT-PCR. Using its own MiXCR run on the multiplex PCR reads, TCRdb lists one record per CDR3 protein. The sample comprises about 600,000 distinct CDR3 sequences, 14% of which are singletons, and over 6% rests with the top ten. The CDR3 length is 15 residues. With V trimmed by 1 base and J by 9 bases, 8 bases remained unmatched. Germline loops: CDR1 SGHTA, CDR2 FQGNSA. Study-level points and caveats: Among thyroid clonotypes expanded above 0.001, most also appeared in blood.

The TCR sequence derives from a woman between 18 and 29 years old with Graves' ophthalmopathy. Sequences were obtained from blood. The V gene is TRBV7-2, the J gene TRBJ1-3, with 8 bases identical to TRBD1. The CDR3 spells CASSLGQGSFGTIYF. CDR3 sequence (DNA): TGTGCCAGCAGCTTAGGACAGGGGAGTTTTGGCACCATATATTTT.